The sequence of this TCR beta chain was determined in a study of cytomegalovirus exposure and HLA in healthy donors. Study-level points and caveats: Most of the TCR beta V segments (in an earlier analysis) were productive either about 87% or about 30% of the time. Researchers reported in a later analysis that a missense DCLRE1C variant was tied to TCR beta V- and J-gene trimming. V segments that were indistinguishable, TRBV6-2 and TRBV6-3 among them, were omitted from analysis. As a later analysis revealed, the rate of TCR association differed by HLA locus, with DRB1 most and HLA-C fewest.

This clone was counted a few times. Antigen: not known. The CDR3 has 15 amino acids. Germline loops: CDR1 MDHEN, CDR2 SYDVKM. The V and J ends lost 5 bases and 2 bases respectively, with 12 bases between them. The PCR used 60 Vbeta and 13 Jbeta primers. Profiling relied on immunoSEQ multiplex PCR, and the TCRdb table lists in-frame clones only, not all of them. The table includes about 200,000 clones, approximately 80% detected once. Sequenced material: PBMCs. This chain uses TRBV28 with TRBJ2-2; TRBD1 might be the D (6 bases). The sequence came from a man aged 50 to 60 in good health and CMV-seronegative. This CDR3 is CASSPHRDNTGELFF. As DNA, the CDR3 is TGTGCCAGCAGTCCACACAGGGATAACACCGGGGAGCTGTTTTTT.